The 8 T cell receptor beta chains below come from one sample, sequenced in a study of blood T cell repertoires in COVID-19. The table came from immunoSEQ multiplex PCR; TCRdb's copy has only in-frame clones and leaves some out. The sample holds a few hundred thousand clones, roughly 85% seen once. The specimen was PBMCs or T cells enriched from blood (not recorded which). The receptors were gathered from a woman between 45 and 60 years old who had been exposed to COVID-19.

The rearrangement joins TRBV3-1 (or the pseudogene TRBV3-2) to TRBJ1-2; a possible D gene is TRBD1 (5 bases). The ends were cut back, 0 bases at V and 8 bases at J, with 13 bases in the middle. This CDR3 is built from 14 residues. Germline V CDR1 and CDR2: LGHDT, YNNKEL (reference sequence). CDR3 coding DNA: TGTGCCAGCAGCCAAGATTGGCAGGGAGGCGGCTACACCTTC. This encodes CASSQDWQGGGYTF.

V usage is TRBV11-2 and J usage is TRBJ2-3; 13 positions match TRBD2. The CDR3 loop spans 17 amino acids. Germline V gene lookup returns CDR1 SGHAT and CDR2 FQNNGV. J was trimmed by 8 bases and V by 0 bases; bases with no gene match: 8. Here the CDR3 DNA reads TGTGCCAGCAGCTTAGAGGGACTAGCGGGGCTCTTGGGTACGCAGTATTTT. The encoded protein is CASSLEGLAGLLGTQYF.

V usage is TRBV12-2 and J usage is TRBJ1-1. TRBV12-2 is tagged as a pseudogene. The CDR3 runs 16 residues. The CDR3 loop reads CASRSPGKMLDTEAFF. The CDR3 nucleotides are TGTGCAAGTCGCTCTCCCGGGAAAATGCTGGACACTGAAGCTTTCTTT.

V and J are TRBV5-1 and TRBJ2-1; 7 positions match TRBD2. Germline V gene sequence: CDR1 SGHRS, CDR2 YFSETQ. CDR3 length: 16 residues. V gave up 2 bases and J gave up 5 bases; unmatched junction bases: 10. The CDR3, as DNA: TGCGCCAGCAGCTTAAATCCGCGGGAGCTTAACAATGAGCAGTTCTTC. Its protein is CASSLNPRELNNEQFF.

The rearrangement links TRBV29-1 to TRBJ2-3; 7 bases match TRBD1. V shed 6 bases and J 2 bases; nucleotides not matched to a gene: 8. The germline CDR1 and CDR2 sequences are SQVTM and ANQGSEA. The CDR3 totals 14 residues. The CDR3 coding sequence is TGCAGCGTACAGACAGGGCTAAACACAGATACGCAGTATTTT. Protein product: CSVQTGLNTDTQYF.

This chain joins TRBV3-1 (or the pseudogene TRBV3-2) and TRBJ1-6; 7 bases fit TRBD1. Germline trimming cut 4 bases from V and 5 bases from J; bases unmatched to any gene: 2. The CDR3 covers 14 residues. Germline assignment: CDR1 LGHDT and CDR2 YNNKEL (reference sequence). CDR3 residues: CASSRQGDNSPLHF. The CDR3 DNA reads TGTGCCAGCAGCCGGCAGGGGGATAATTCACCCCTCCACTTT.

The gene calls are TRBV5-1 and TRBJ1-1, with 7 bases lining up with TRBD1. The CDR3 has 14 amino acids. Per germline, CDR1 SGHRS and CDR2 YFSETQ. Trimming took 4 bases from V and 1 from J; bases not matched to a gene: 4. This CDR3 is CASSGRTGNTEAFF. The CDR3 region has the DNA TGCGCCAGCAGCGGGCGGACAGGGAACACTGAAGCTTTCTTT. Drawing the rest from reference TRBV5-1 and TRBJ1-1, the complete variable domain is KAGVTQTPRYLIKTRGQQVTLSCSPISGHRSVSWYQQTPGQGLQFLFEYFSETQRNKGNFPGRFSGRQFSNSRSEMNVSTLELGDSALYLCASSGRTGNTEAFFGQGTRLTVV.

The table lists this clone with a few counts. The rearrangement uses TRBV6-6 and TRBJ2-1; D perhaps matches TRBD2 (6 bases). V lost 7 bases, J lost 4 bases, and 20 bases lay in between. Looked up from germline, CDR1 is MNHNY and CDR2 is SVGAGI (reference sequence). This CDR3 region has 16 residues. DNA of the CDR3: TGTGCCAGCACCCAAACGAGTGCGGGGAATTACAATGAGCAGTTCTTC. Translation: CASTQTSAGNYNEQFF.